Listed below are T cell receptor beta chains from one sample, sequenced in a study of human T cells and chemical hapten exposure. Using its own MiXCR run on the RACE reads, TCRdb lists one record per CDR3 protein. Among around 71,000 distinct CDR3 sequences, 7.5% to 10% were seen once, and the ten largest hold less than 4%. Here the sequenced sample was whole blood, taken in connection with sensitization to the hapten diphenylcyclopropenone (DPC). All receptors come from a woman between 35 and 50 years old with alopecia areata. Some clones in this sample may be carry-over from other donors' samples. Both conserved end residues are part of each CDR3. D genes are given only for firm matches. Clone size is given for some rows only: seen once, a few or many times, or a class if the clone is expanded.

TRBV5-4	TRBJ2-3	NA	NA	CASSLVPAETQYF	TGTGCCAGCAGCTTGGTACCTGCCGAGACGCAGTATTTT
TRBV6-5	TRBJ2-1	few	TRBD2	CASSYSLRGGRNEQFF	TGTGCCAGCAGTTACTCGCTGCGGGGGGGGCGTAATGAGCAGTTCTTC
TRBV6-2/TRBV6-3	TRBJ1-2	many	TRBD1	CASRRQGPGYTF	TGTGCCAGCAGGAGACAGGGTCCTGGCTACACCTTC
TRBV30	TRBJ2-3	few	NA	CAWSPGTTQYF	TGTGCCTGGAGCCCCGGGACCACGCAGTATTTT
TRBV4-2	TRBJ2-6	many	TRBD1	CASSQDAQGATGANVLTF	TGTGCCAGCAGCCAAGATGCCCAGGGGGCTACTGGGGCCAACGTCCTGACTTTC
TRBV7-9	TRBJ1-2	many	TRBD1	CASRPQGTGHYGYTF	TGTGCCAGCAGGCCCCAAGGGACAGGCCACTATGGCTACACCTTC
TRBV20-1	TRBJ2-2	many	NA	CSARGGVLTGELFF	TGCAGTGCTAGAGGGGGGGTTCTTACCGGGGAGCTGTTTTTT
TRBV18	TRBJ1-3	few	NA	CASSPQGHSENTIYF	TGTGCCAGCTCACCACAGGGCCACTCTGAAAACACCATATATTTT
TRBV7-9	TRBJ2-5	few	NA	CASSRDVGRETQYF	TGTGCCAGCAGCCGGGACGTCGGCAGGGAGACCCAGTACTTC
TRBV4-3	TRBJ2-1	many	NA	CASRRDSEVNEQFF	TGCGCCAGCAGGCGGGACAGTGAAGTCAATGAGCAGTTCTTC
TRBV6-5	TRBJ2-7	few	NA	CASSYVDGTYEQYF	TGTGCCAGCAGTTACGTGGACGGAACCTACGAGCAGTACTTC
TRBV5-1	TRBJ2-2	few	NA	CASSLALQGDTGELFF	TGCGCCAGCAGCTTGGCCTTACAGGGAGACACCGGGGAGCTGTTTTTT
TRBV5-1	TRBJ2-2	NA	NA	CASSRDTSNTGELFF	TGCGCCAGCAGCCGGGACACCTCGAACACCGGGGAGCTGTTTTTT
TRBV3-1	TRBJ2-1	many	TRBD2	CASSLFPSGAYNEQFF	TGTGCCAGCAGCCTCTTCCCTAGCGGGGCCTACAATGAGCAGTTCTTC
TRBV20-1	TRBJ1-3	NA	NA	CSARTGSGNTIYF	TGCAGTGCCAGGACGGGGTCAGGAAACACCATATATTTT
TRBV10-2	TRBJ2-5	many	NA	CASSGGWGETQYF	TGCGCCAGCAGTGGGGGATGGGGAGAGACCCAGTACTTC
TRBV4-3	TRBJ1-1	few	TRBD1	CASSQDLRGQRYTEAFF	TGCGCCAGCAGCCAAGATCTCAGGGGGCAGCGGTACACTGAAGCTTTCTTT
TRBV27	TRBJ1-4	few	NA	CASSLGRVGEKLFF	TGTGCCAGCAGTTTAGGAAGGGTCGGTGAAAAACTGTTTTTT
TRBV27	TRBJ1-2	many	NA	CASSSQGSDGYTF	TGTGCCAGCAGTTCGCAGGGTTCCGATGGCTACACCTTC
TRBV2	TRBJ2-4	many	TRBD2	CASRDSRGGPGKNIQYF	TGTGCCAGCAGGGACTCGCGGGGGGGCCCAGGCAAAAACATTCAGTACTTC
TRBV4-1	TRBJ2-1	many	TRBD1	CASSQTGTVYNEQFF	TGCGCCAGCAGCCAAACCGGGACAGTCTACAATGAGCAGTTCTTC
TRBV6-2/TRBV6-3	TRBJ2-3	many	TRBD2	CASSLTSGGADTQYF	TGTGCCAGCAGTCTGACTAGCGGGGGGGCAGATACGCAGTATTTT
TRBV7-6	TRBJ1-5	many	NA	CASSLDPSQPQHF	TGTGCCAGCAGCTTAGACCCCAGTCAGCCCCAGCATTTT
TRBV7-9	TRBJ2-7	NA	NA	CASSPQDSYYEQYF	TGTGCCAGCAGCCCCCAGGACAGTTATTACGAGCAGTACTTC
TRBV29-1	TRBJ1-1	many	NA	CSGRFGGRTEAFF	TGCAGCGGGCGTTTCGGGGGGCGCACTGAAGCTTTCTTT
TRBV10-3	TRBJ2-7	few	NA	CAISESEAGISYEQYF	TGTGCCATCAGTGAGTCGGAGGCAGGGATTTCCTACGAGCAGTACTTC
TRBV12-3/TRBV12-4	TRBJ2-1	few	TRBD2	CASSLPGTSGGNEQFF	TGTGCCAGCAGTCTCCCAGGGACTAGCGGGGGCAATGAGCAGTTCTTC
TRBV4-2	TRBJ2-5	NA	NA	CASSQTSRETQYF	TGTGCCAGCAGCCAGACATCGCGGGAGACCCAGTACTTC
TRBV4-2	TRBJ2-4	many	TRBD2	CASSQASGGAKSKNIQYF	TGTGCCAGCAGCCAAGCTAGCGGGGGGGCGAAGTCCAAAAACATTCAGTACTTC
TRBV29-1	TRBJ2-3	NA	NA	CSVVLWDTQYF	TGCAGCGTTGTATTGTGGGATACGCAGTATTTT
TRBV27	TRBJ1-2	many	TRBD1	CASRQGAPGHYGYTF	TGTGCATCGCGACAGGGGGCGCCGGGGCACTATGGCTACACCTTC
TRBV4-1	TRBJ1-4	NA	NA	CASSQEGKGLINEKLFF	TGCGCCAGCAGCCAAGAAGGAAAGGGACTCATTAATGAAAAACTGTTTTTT
TRBV2	TRBJ1-3	many	TRBD1	CASQQGLGGNTIYF	TGTGCCAGCCAACAGGGGCTGGGTGGAAACACCATATATTTT
TRBV3-1	TRBJ2-7	many	NA	CASSRRGYEQYF	TGTGCCAGCAGCAGGAGGGGCTACGAGCAGTACTTC
TRBV7-9	TRBJ2-1	many	NA	CASSLFQGSNEQFF	TGTGCCAGCAGCTTATTTCAGGGATCCAATGAGCAGTTCTTC
TRBV3-1	TRBJ2-1	few	TRBD2	CASSQDSGLAVNNEQFF	TGTGCCAGCAGCCAAGATTCAGGACTAGCGGTCAACAATGAGCAGTTCTTC
TRBV6-6	TRBJ1-2	few	NA	CASSYGDNYGYTF	TGTGCCAGCAGTTACGGCGATAACTATGGCTACACCTTC
TRBV7-6	TRBJ2-3	many	TRBD2	CASSGRVTGLPTQYF	TGTGCCAGCAGCGGACGGGTCACGGGACTACCTACGCAGTATTTT
TRBV15	TRBJ2-1	many	NA	CATSREVEAEQFF	TGTGCCACCAGCAGAGAGGTCGAGGCTGAGCAGTTCTTC